These 9 T cell receptor beta chains came from one sample sequenced in a study of CD8 T cells in ankylosing spondylitis. Each CDR3 protein gets one entry after TCRdb re-called the 5' RACE reads with MiXCR. Of about 150,000 distinct CDR3 sequences in the sample, roughly 44% were seen once. Sequenced input: synovial fluid, either unsorted or a sorted T cell fraction (not recorded which). All receptors come from a male donor with ankylosing spondylitis.

By sample share, this clonotype is large. V is TRBV29-1 and J is TRBJ2-7; 8 bases match TRBD1. Germline trimming cut 4 bases from V and 5 bases from J; bases unmatched to any gene: 7. The CDR3 runs 13 residues. Per germline, CDR1 SQVTM and CDR2 ANQGSEA. Here the CDR3 reads CSVGAGGPNEQYF. CDR3 bases: TGCAGCGTTGGGGCAGGGGGCCCCAACGAGCAGTACTTC.

Ten or more counts support this clonotype. The rearrangement links TRBV7-9 to TRBJ2-1; TRBD2 aligns across 7 bases. CDR3 length: 16 amino acids. Trimming cost V 5 bases and J 1 base; bases outside gene matches: 8. In germline, CDR1 is SEHNR, CDR2 FQNEAQ (reference sequence). The CDR3 coding sequence is TGTGCCAGCAGCGCGGCCGAGGGAGGGTCCTACAATGAGCAGTTCTTC. The encoded protein is CASSAAEGGSYNEQFF.

The chain recombines TRBV4-3 with TRBJ1-2, with 9 bases lining up with TRBD1. CDR1 is LGHNA, CDR2 YSLEER, per germline. Trimming cost V 0 bases and J 4 bases; bases outside gene matches: 12. The CDR3 consists of 18 residues. This chain's CDR3 is CASSQEGGTGTPFYGYTF. The CDR3 DNA reads TGCGCCAGCAGCCAAGAGGGGGGGACAGGGACTCCTTTCTATGGCTACACCTTC.

The sample holds a few counts of this clonotype. The genes are TRBV27 and TRBJ2-7, with D uncertain. Germline assignment: CDR1 MNHEY and CDR2 SMNVEV (reference sequence). The CDR3 is 13 amino acids. V lost 2 bases and J lost 2, with 7 bases in between. The CDR3 protein is CASSLGYAYEQYF. The CDR3 coding sequence is TGTGCCAGCAGTTTAGGGTACGCCTACGAGCAGTACTTC.

The chain recombines TRBV12-3 or TRBV12-4 with TRBJ2-4; tentative D call: TRBD1 (8 bases). The CDR3 is made up of 12 amino acids. Trimming stripped 7 bases from V and 11 bases from J, with 15 bases between. In DNA, the CDR3 is TGTGCCAGCACTACAGGGGGGGGCTTTCAGTACTTC. This codes for CASTTGGGFQYF.

The V call is TRBV7-2, the J call TRBJ2-7; D may match TRBD1 or TRBD2 (6 bases each). The ends were cut back, 0 bases at V and 3 bases at J, with 15 bases in the middle. Germline lookup yields CDR1 SGHTA and CDR2 FQGNSA. The CDR3 has 16 amino acids. The CDR3 protein is CASSLALRRGLYEQYF. CDR3 DNA: TGTGCCAGCAGCTTAGCGCTCCGCAGGGGACTCTACGAGCAGTACTTC.

This clonotype has only a few counts. The V call is TRBV6-1, the J call TRBJ1-1; D not certain. The CDR3 is made up of 15 amino acids. CDR1 and CDR2 from the germline V gene are MNHNS and SASEGT. V was cut by 6 bases and J by 1 base, with 15 bases left in between. CDR3 residues: CASSSRGDGNTEAFF. CDR3 nucleotides: TGTGCCAGCAGCTCCCGGGGTGACGGGAACACTGAAGCTTTCTTT.

This chain connects TRBV13 to TRBJ2-2; 12 bases fit TRBD2. The J segment lost 5 bases and the V segment lost 5 bases, leaving 6 bases of the junction unmatched. Germline V gene data show CDR1 as PRHDT and CDR2 as FYEKMQ (reference sequence). The CDR3 consists of 16 residues. DNA for the CDR3: TGTGCCAGCAGCAAACACGGGACTAGCGGGACCGGGGAGCTGTTTTTT. Its protein is CASSKHGTSGTGELFF.

This clonotype was seen a handful of times. This chain links TRBV4-1 with TRBJ1-5; D may be TRBD1 (5 bases). The germline CDR1 and CDR2 sequences are MGHRA and YSYEKL. The CDR3 length is 15 residues. Trimming removed 3 bases from V and 5 bases from J, with 14 bases in between. The CDR3 DNA is TGCGCCAGCAGCCATCCCCCCGGGGGGGATCAGCCCCAGCATTTT. As protein: CASSHPPGGDQPQHF.